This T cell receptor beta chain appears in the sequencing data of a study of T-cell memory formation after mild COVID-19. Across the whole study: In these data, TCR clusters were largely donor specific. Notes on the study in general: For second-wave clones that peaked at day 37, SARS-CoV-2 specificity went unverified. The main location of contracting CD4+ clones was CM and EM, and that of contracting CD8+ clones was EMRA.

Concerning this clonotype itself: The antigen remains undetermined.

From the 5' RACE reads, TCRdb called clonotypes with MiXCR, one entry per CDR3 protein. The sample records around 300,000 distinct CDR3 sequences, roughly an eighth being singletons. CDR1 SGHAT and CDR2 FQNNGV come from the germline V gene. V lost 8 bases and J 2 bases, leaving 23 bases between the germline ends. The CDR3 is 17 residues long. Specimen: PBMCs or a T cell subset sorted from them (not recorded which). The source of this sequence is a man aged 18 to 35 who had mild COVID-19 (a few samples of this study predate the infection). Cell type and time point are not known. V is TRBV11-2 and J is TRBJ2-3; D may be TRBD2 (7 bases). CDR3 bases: TGTGCCAGCGATACTACAAGGGGGGGGCGACCCACAGATACGCAGTATTTT. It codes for CASDTTRGGRPTDTQYF. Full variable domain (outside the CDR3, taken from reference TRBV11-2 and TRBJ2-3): EAGVAQSPRYKIIEKRQSVAFWCNPISGHATLYWYQQILGQGPKLLIQFQNNGVVDDSQLPKDRFSAERLKGVDSTLKIQPAKLEDSAVYLCASDTTRGGRPTDTQYFGPGTRLTVL.